One T cell receptor (beta chain) is described in this entry. Germline assignment: CDR1 SGHVS and CDR2 FNYEAQ. Between the trimmed V and J ends, which lost 2 bases and 2 bases, there was a span of 9 bases. The CDR3 has 15 residues. The entry originates in a study of T-cell memory formation after mild COVID-19. The authors produced TCR alpha and TCR beta cDNA libraries with sample barcodes and UMIs by 5'RACE using constant-segment primers. TCRdb reanalysed the 5' RACE reads using MiXCR and keeps one entry per CDR3 protein. The data show around 530,000 distinct CDR3 sequences, with roughly 21% seen just once and around 7.7% held by the top ten.

Sequencing used PBMCs or a T cell subset sorted from them (not recorded which). The chain is built from TRBV7-6 and TRBJ2-2; D unresolved. The origin of this receptor is an adult woman who had mild COVID-19 (a few samples of this study predate the infection). Cell type and time point are not known. The CDR3 nucleotides are TGTGCCAGCAGCTTACCTGAGTTTAACACCGGGGAGCTGTTTTTT. Residues: CASSLPEFNTGELFF.